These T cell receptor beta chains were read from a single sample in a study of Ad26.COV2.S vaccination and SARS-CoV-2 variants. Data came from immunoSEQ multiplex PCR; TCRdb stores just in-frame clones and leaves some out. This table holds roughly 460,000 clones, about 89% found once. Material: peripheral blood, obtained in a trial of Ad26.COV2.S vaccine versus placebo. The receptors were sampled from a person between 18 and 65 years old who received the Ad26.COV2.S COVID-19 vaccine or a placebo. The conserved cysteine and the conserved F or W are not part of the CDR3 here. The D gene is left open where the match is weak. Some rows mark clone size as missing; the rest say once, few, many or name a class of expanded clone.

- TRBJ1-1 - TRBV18 ASSPYWPSPNTEAF
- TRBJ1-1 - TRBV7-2 ASGTWGAMNTEAF
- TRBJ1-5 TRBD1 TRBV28 ASSPGTADGNQPQH
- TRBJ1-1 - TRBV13 ASSLNRARPNTEAF
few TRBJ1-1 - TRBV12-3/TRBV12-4 ASRGDQNTEAF
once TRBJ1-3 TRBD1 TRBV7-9 ASSPPYGDRTSGNTIY
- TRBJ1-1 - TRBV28 ASSPRLGTEAF
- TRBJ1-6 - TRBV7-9 ASSLVTANSPLH
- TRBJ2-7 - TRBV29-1 SVVVTARYEQY
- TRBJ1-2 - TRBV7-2 ASSLGGSGAGYT
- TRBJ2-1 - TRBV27 ASRSVSSYNEQF
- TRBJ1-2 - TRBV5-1 ASSLAVTVHLITYGYT
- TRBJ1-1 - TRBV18 ASSPIPGATNTEAF
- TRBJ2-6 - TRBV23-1 ASSRDGRLSGANVLT
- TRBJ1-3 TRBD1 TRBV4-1 ASSPTGGLNTIY
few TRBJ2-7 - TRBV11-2 ASSSFTGIGEQY
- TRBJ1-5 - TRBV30 AWSSGDNQPQH